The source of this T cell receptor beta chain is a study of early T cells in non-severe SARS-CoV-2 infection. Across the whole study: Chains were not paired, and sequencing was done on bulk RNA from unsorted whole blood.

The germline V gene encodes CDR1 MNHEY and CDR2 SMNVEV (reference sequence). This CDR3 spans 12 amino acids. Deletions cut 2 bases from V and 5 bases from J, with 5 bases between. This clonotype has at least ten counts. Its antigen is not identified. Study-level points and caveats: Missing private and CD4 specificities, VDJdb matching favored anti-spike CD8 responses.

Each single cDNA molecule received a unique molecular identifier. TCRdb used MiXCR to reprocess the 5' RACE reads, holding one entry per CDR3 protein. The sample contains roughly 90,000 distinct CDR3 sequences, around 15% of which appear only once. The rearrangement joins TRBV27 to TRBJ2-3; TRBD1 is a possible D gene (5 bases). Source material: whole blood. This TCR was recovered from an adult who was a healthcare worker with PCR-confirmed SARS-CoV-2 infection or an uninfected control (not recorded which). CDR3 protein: CASSLRGDTQYF. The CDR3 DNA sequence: TGTGCCAGCAGTTTAAGGGGAGATACGCAGTATTTT.